This TCR beta chain was sequenced in a study of OX40 agonist ivuxolimab in advanced cancers. The repertoire was sequenced with immunoSEQ multiplex PCR; TCRdb's copy has only in-frame clones and lacks some. The sample records over 150,000 clones, approximately 94% being singletons. Trimming removed 4 bases at V and 0 bases at J, with 10 bases between. Germline loops: CDR1 SQVTM, CDR2 ANQGSEA. The CDR3 length is 14 residues. In this sample, this clone turned up once. The sample consisted of CD4+ or CD8+ T cells sorted from blood, taken in a trial of the OX40 agonist ivuxolimab. This receptor was identified in an adult with an advanced solid tumor such as melanoma, head and neck, liver or kidney cancer. J is TRBJ2-1 and V is TRBV29-1, with a tentative D call TRBD2 (6 bases). The CDR3 nucleotides read TGCAGCGTTGGGAGGGGAAGCTCCTACAATGAGCAGTTCTTC. It yields the protein CSVGRGSSYNEQFF.